The 23 T cell receptor beta chains reported below all come from one sample, sequenced in a study of patients and donors after allogeneic stem cell transplantation. MiXCR, run by TCRdb on the RT-PCR reads, gives a single entry per CDR3 protein. The profile shows 800,000 to 1,000,000 distinct CDR3 sequences, roughly 18% of them singletons. Sequenced material: blood, either unsorted or a sorted T cell fraction (not recorded which). These receptors were obtained from a human donor who was either an allogeneic HSCT recipient or a stem cell or donor lymphocyte infusion donor (not recorded which). It is not recorded whose cells these are; they may come from a transplant donor.

This rearrangement joins TRBV2 to TRBJ1-2; no clear D. Between the trimmed V and J ends, which lost 7 bases and 5 bases, there was a span of 14 bases. Germline assignment: CDR1 SNHLY and CDR2 FYNNEI. The CDR3 consists of 13 residues. CDR3 in amino acids: CASTLRTVYGYTF. The CDR3 DNA reads as TGTGCCAGCACCCTAAGGACGGTTTATGGCTACACCTTC.

This clonotype was counted a few times. The chain combines TRBV18 with TRBJ1-2; possibly TRBD1 for D (6 bases). The CDR3 runs 14 residues. Germline CDR1 and CDR2: KGHSH and LQKENI. V was shortened by 2 bases and J by 7 bases, with 14 bases between the two germline ends. CDR3 coding DNA: TGTGCCAGCTCACCAGAACAGGGAGGACGTGGCTACACCTTC. It is translated as CASSPEQGGRGYTF.

In this sample, this clonotype turned up a few times. The chain employs TRBV4-1 and TRBJ1-2; TRBD1 is a possible D gene (6 bases). V lost 5 bases and J lost 2, with 18 bases in between. The CDR3 spans 16 residues. The germline V gene has CDR1 MGHRA and CDR2 YSYEKL. The CDR3 bases are TGCGCCAGCAGCACCCAAGCACCAACAGGGAACTATGGCTACACCTTC. It specifies CASSTQAPTGNYGYTF.

The chain is built from TRBV27 and TRBJ2-7; TRBD1 might be the D (5 bases). Deletions cut 1 base from V and 4 bases from J, with 11 bases between. Germline CDR1 and CDR2: MNHEY and SMNVEV (reference sequence). The CDR3 spans 14 residues. The CDR3 here is CASSLFQGPYEQYF. The CDR3 nucleotides read TGTGCCAGCAGTTTATTCCAGGGTCCGTACGAGCAGTACTTC.

This clonotype has just a few counts. The chain carries TRBV5-1 and TRBJ2-3, with 8 bases matching TRBD2. Germline CDR1 and CDR2: SGHRS and YFSETQ. This CDR3 has 15 residues. V lost 2 bases, J lost 6 bases, and 8 bases stayed unmatched. CDR3 in amino acids: CASSFRGGLWDTQYF. The CDR3 nucleotides are TGCGCCAGCAGCTTTCGGGGGGGCCTGTGGGATACGCAGTATTTT.

The genes are TRBV12-3 or TRBV12-4 and TRBJ2-1; D gene uncertain. The CDR3 has 12 amino acids. V lost 7 bases to trimming and J lost 14 bases, with 18 bases between them. CDR3 loop: CASTTNPPVEFF. For the CDR3, the DNA is TGTGCCAGCACCACGAATCCACCAGTAGAGTTCTTC.

The chain has TRBV12-3 or TRBV12-4 and TRBJ1-6; 8 bases align to TRBD1. There are 15 residues in the CDR3. V dropped 4 bases and J dropped 10; count of bases not matched to a gene: 9. The DNA of the CDR3 is TGTGCCAGCAGTTACAGGGGGACTGAGTTATCACCCCTCCACTTT. Protein sequence: CASSYRGTELSPLHF.

This chain uses TRBV4-3 with TRBJ1-2; D gene unclear. CDR3 length: 16 residues. Germline CDR1 LGHNA, CDR2 YSLEER. V lost 1 base, J lost 4 bases, and 16 bases lay in between. CDR3 DNA sequence: TGCGCCAGCAGCCAAGCTACCGGGGAGGTATTCTATGGCTACACCTTC. Protein sequence: CASSQATGEVFYGYTF.

The CDR3 DNA is TGTGCCTGGATCCTAGGAACCGATCCTACCCTGAACACCGGGGAGCTGTTTTTT. Amino acids: CAWILGTDPTLNTGELFF. J is TRBJ2-2 and V is TRBV30, with D uncertain. The length of the CDR3 is 18 residues. With 4 bases removed from V and 1 base from J, the gap between germline ends came to 22 bases. Germline V CDR1 and CDR2: GTSNPN, SVGIG (reference sequence).

This clonotype has ten or more counts. The chain couples TRBV20-1 to TRBJ2-1; TRBD2 aligns across 9 bases. V was clipped by 6 bases and J by 2 bases; unmatched bases: 5. The length of the CDR3 is 14 residues. CDR1 and CDR2 (germline): DFQATT, SNEGSKA (reference sequence). CDR3 in DNA: TGCAGTGCCCGACGCGGGGGGGCCTACAATGAGCAGTTCTTC. This sequence encodes CSARRGGAYNEQFF.

The table lists this clonotype with a few counts. The chain joins TRBV20-1 to TRBJ2-3, with 8 bases fitting TRBD2. Trimming took 5 bases from V and 6 from J; bases not matched to a gene: 10. Germline CDR1 DFQATT, CDR2 SNEGSKA (reference sequence). There are 14 residues in the CDR3. The CDR3 nucleotides are TGCAGTGCTCCCGCTTGGACTAGCCGCGATACGCAGTATTTT. It specifies CSAPAWTSRDTQYF.

This clonotype came up a few times. V gene TRBV20-1 combines with J gene TRBJ2-3; 7 bases align to TRBD2. The CDR3 spans 16 residues. Germline V CDR1 and CDR2: DFQATT, SNEGSKA (reference sequence). V was clipped by 4 bases and J by 0 bases; unmatched bases: 10. DNA of the CDR3: TGCAGTGCTAATACAGCGGGGTATGTAAGCACAGATACGCAGTATTTT. Its translation is CSANTAGYVSTDTQYF.

In this sample, this clonotype turned up many times. The chain links TRBV7-9 to TRBJ1-6; no definite D call. Trimming took 6 bases from V and 7 from J, leaving 7 bases between them. In germline, CDR1 is SEHNR, CDR2 FQNEAQ (reference sequence). The CDR3 is 12 residues long. Written as DNA, the CDR3 is TGTGCCAGCAGTTTGGCGAATTCACCCCTCCACTTT. Translation: CASSLANSPLHF. The variable domain in full, completed from reference TRBV7-9 and TRBJ1-6, reads DTGVSQNPRHKITKRGQNVTFRCDPISEHNRLYWYRQTLGQGPEFLTYFQNEAQLEKSRLLSDRFSAERPKGSFSTLEIQRTEQGDSAMYLCASSLANSPLHFGNGTRLTVT.

In its sample, this clonotype was seen a few times. V gene TRBV12-5 combines with J gene TRBJ2-7, with D possibly matching TRBD2 (6 bases). CDR1 is LGHNT and CDR2 is FRNRAP in the germline V gene. V was shortened by 5 bases and J by 3 bases, with 8 bases between the two germline ends. This CDR3 is 12 amino acids long. CDR3 sequence: CASGPTSYEQYF. CDR3 nucleotide sequence: TGTGCTAGTGGTCCGACTAGCTACGAGCAGTACTTC. Full variable domain (rest looked up from reference TRBV12-5 and TRBJ2-7): DARVTQTPRHKVTEMGQEVTMRCQPILGHNTVFWYRQTMMQGLELLAYFRNRAPLDDSGMPKDRFSAEMPDATLATLKIQPSEPRDSAVYFCASGPTSYEQYFGPGTRLTVT.

The rearrangement uses TRBV28 and TRBJ2-7; TRBD1 aligns across 7 bases. The length of the CDR3 is 15 residues. After removal of 5 bases from V and 2 bases from J, the junction contained 9 bases not matched to a gene. In germline, CDR1 is MDHEN, CDR2 SYDVKM. CDR3 in amino acids: CASSTGAITPYEQYF. CDR3 nucleotide sequence: TGTGCCAGCAGTACAGGGGCCATAACACCCTACGAGCAGTACTTC. Drawing the rest from reference TRBV28 and TRBJ2-7, the complete variable domain is DVKVTQSSRYLVKRTGEKVFLECVQDMDHENMFWYRQDPGLGLRLIYFSYDVKMKEKGDIPEGYSVSREKKERFSLILESASTNQTSMYLCASSTGAITPYEQYFGPGTRLTVT.

The genes are TRBV6-2 or TRBV6-3 and TRBJ1-5; no reliable D call. In germline, CDR1 is MNHEY, CDR2 SVGEGT. V dropped 5 bases and J dropped 7 bases, with 12 bases sitting between them. This CDR3 is 13 amino acids long. CDR3 protein: CASSHHNQQPQHF. The CDR3 bases are TGTGCCAGCAGTCACCACAATCAACAGCCCCAGCATTTT.

The rearrangement links TRBV6-6 to TRBJ1-4, with D unclear. With 7 bases removed from V and 6 bases from J, the gap between germline ends came to 12 bases. CDR1 and CDR2 (germline): MNHNY, SVGAGI (reference sequence). The CDR3 has 13 amino acids. The CDR3 protein is CASNVRVDEKLFF. The CDR3 DNA is TGTGCCAGCAATGTCCGGGTGGATGAAAAACTGTTTTTT.

The rearrangement uses TRBV13 and TRBJ2-1; tentatively, D is TRBD2 (7 bases). The CDR3 contains 17 residues. CDR1 and CDR2 (germline): PRHDT, FYEKMQ (reference sequence). V dropped 5 bases and J dropped 0 bases, with 17 bases sitting between them. As DNA, the CDR3 is TGTGCCAGCAGCCCTAGGGGGGGGGCAAGCTCCTACAATGAGCAGTTCTTC. Translating gives CASSPRGGASSYNEQFF.

The V and J genes are TRBV3-1 and TRBJ1-1, with unresolved D. Between the trimmed V and J ends, which lost 1 base and 10 bases, there was a span of 10 bases. Germline CDR1 LGHDT, CDR2 YNNKEL (reference sequence). The CDR3 loop spans 12 amino acids. CDR3 in amino acids: CASSQGVGLAFF. The CDR3 nucleotides are TGTGCCAGCAGCCAAGGCGTAGGGCTAGCTTTCTTT.

The V gene is TRBV7-2, the J gene TRBJ2-6; no clear D. In germline, CDR1 is SGHTA, CDR2 FQGNSA. V lost 5 bases and J lost 0, with 8 bases in between. This CDR3 region has 15 residues. The CDR3 DNA is TGTGCCAGCAGCCAACAAATCTCTGGGGCCAACGTCCTGACTTTC. Protein sequence: CASSQQISGANVLTF.

In the case of this clonotype: The junction shows a germline mismatch at one end, possibly a read error. The chain is built from TRBV27 and TRBJ2-7; 14 nucleotides match TRBD2. The CDR3 runs 12 residues. Germline V gene sequence: CDR1 MNHEY, CDR2 SMNVEV (reference sequence). The CDR3 sequence is CASSPKGLAGVF. The DNA of the CDR3 is TGTGCCAGCAGTCCTAAGGGACTAGCGGGAGTCTTC.

V and J are TRBV20-1 and TRBJ1-2; TRBD1 might be the D (6 bases). The CDR3 loop spans 15 amino acids. V shed 0 bases and J shed 4 bases, with 15 bases lying between them. Germline V gene lookup returns CDR1 DFQATT and CDR2 SNEGSKA (reference sequence). Written as DNA, the CDR3 is TGCAGTGCTAGAGATCTCCCCGGGGGGGCCTATGGCTACACCTTC. Translating it yields CSARDLPGGAYGYTF.

The J gene is TRBJ2-7, the V gene TRBV20-1; 12 bases map to TRBD2. Germline CDR1 and CDR2: DFQATT and SNEGSKA (reference sequence). The V segment lost 4 bases and the J segment 5 bases; nucleotides outside the gene matches: 6. CDR3 length: 14 amino acids. The CDR3 here is CSATSGGARDEQYF. CDR3 DNA: TGCAGTGCTACTAGCGGGGGGGCGCGCGACGAGCAGTACTTC.